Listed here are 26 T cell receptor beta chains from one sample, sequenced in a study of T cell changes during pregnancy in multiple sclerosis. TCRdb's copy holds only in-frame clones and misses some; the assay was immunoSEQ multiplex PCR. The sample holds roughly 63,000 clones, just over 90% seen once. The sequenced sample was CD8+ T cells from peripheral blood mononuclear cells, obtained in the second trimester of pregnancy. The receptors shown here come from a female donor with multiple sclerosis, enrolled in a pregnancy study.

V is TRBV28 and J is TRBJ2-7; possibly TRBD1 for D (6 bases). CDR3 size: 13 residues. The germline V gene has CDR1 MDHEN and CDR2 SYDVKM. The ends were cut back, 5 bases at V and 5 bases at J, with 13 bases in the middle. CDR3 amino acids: CASSPTGPNEQYF. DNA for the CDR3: TGTGCCAGCAGTCCCACAGGGCCCAACGAGCAGTACTTC.

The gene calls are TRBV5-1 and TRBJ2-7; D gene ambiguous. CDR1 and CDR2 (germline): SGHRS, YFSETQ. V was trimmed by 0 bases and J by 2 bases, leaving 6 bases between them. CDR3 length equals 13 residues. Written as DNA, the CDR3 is TGCGCCAGCAGCTTGGAACAGCCCTACGAGCAGTACTTC. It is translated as CASSLEQPYEQYF. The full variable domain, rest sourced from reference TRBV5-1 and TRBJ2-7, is KAGVTQTPRYLIKTRGQQVTLSCSPISGHRSVSWYQQTPGQGLQFLFEYFSETQRNKGNFPGRFSGRQFSNSRSEMNVSTLELGDSALYLCASSLEQPYEQYFGPGTRLTVT.

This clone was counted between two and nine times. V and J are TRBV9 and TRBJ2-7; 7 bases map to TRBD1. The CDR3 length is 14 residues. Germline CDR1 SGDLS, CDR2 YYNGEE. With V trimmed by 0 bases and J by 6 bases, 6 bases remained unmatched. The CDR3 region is CASSVEYRGGEQYF. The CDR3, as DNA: TGTGCCAGCAGCGTAGAATACAGGGGCGGCGAGCAGTACTTC.

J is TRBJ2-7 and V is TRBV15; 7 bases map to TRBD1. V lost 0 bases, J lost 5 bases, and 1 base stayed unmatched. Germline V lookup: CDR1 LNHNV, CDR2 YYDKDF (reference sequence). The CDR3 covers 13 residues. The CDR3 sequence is CATSREGGDEQYF. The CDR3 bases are TGTGCCACCAGCAGAGAAGGGGGCGACGAGCAGTACTTC.

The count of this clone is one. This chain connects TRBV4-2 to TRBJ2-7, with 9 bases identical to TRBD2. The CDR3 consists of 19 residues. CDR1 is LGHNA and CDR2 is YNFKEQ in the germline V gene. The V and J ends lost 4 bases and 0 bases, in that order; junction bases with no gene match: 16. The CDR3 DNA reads TGTGCCAGCAGCCCGGCGGGGGGGGCAGGGGAGGGGGACTCCTACGAGCAGTACTTC. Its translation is CASSPAGGAGEGDSYEQYF.

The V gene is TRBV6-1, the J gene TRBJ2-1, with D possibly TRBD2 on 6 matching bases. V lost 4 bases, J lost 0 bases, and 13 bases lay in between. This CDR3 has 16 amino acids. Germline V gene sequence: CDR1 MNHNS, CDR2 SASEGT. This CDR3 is CASSGLGASSYNEQFF. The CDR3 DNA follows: TGTGCCAGCAGTGGACTAGGGGCCTCCTCCTACAATGAGCAGTTCTTC.

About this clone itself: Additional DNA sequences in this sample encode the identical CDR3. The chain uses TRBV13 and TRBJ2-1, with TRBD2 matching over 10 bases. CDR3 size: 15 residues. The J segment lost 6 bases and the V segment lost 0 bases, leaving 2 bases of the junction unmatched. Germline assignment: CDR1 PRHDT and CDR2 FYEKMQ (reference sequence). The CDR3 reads CASSLGAGGSNEQFF. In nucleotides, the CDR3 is TGTGCCAGCAGCTTAGGAGCGGGAGGGAGCAATGAGCAGTTCTTC.

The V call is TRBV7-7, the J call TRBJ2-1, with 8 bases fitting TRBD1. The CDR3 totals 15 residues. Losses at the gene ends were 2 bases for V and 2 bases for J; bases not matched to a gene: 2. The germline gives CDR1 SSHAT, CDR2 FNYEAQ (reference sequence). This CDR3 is CASSLTGGPYNEQFF. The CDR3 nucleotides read TGTGCCAGCAGCTTAACAGGGGGACCCTACAATGAGCAGTTCTTC.

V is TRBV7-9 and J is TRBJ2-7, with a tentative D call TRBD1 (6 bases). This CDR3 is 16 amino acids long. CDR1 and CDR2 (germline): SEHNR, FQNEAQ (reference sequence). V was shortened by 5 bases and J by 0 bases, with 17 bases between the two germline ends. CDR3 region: CASSAAGALSSYEQYF. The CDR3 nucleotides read TGTGCCAGCAGCGCAGCAGGGGCCTTAAGCTCCTACGAGCAGTACTTC.

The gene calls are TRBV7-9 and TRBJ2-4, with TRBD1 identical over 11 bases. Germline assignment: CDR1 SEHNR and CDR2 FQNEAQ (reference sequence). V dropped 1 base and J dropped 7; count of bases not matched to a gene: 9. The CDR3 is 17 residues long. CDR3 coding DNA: TGTGCCAGCAGCTTAGTTGGAGGTGGGGACAGGGGGAACATTCAGTACTTC. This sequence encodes CASSLVGGGDRGNIQYF.

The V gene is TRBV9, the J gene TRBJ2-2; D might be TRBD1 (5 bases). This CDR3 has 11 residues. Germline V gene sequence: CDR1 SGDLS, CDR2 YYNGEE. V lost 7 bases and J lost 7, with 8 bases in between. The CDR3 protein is CASGAYGELFF. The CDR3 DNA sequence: TGTGCCAGCGGGGCATACGGGGAGCTGTTTTTT.

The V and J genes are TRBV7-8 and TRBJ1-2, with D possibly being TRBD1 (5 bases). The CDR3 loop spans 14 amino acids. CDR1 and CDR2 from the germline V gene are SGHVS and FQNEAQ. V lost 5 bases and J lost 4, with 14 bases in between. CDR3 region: CASSDYTGPYGYTF. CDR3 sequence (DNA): TGTGCCAGCAGCGATTACACAGGCCCCTATGGCTACACCTTC.

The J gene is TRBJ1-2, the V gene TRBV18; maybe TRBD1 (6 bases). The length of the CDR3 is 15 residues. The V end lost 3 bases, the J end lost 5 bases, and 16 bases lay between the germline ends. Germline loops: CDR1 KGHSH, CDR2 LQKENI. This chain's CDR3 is CASSPERGARYGYTF. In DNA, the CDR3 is TGTGCCAGCTCACCCGAACGGGGGGCGAGGTATGGCTACACCTTC. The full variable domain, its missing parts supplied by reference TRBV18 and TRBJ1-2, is NAGVMQNPRHLVRRRGQEARLRCSPMKGHSHVYWYRQLPEEGLKFMVYLQKENIIDESGMPKERFSAEFPKEGPSILRIQQVVRGDSAAYFCASSPERGARYGYTFGSGTRLTVV.

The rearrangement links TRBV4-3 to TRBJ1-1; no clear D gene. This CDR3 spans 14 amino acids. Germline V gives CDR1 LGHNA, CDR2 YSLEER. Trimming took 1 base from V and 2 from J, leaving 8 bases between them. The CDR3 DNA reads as TGCGCCAGCAGCCAAGGCGATAGAAACACTGAAGCTTTCTTT. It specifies CASSQGDRNTEAFF.

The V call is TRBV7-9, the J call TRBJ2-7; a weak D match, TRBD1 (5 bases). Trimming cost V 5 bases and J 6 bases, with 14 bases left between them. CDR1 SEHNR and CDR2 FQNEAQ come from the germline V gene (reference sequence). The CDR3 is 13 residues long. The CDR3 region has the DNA TGTGCCAGCAGCATATACGACAGTGGCGAGCAGTACTTC. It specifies CASSIYDSGEQYF.

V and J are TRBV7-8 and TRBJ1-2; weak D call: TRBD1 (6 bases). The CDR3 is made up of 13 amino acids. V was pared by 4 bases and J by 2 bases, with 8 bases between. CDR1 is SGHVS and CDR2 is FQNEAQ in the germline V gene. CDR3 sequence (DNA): TGTGCCAGCAGCTCAACAGGGAACTATGGCTACACCTTC. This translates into CASSSTGNYGYTF. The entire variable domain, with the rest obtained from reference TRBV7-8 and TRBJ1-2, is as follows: GAGVSQSPRYKVAKRGQDVALRCDPISGHVSLFWYQQALGQGPEFLTYFQNEAQLDKSGLPSDRFFAERPEGSVSTLKIQRTQQEDSAVYLCASSSTGNYGYTFGSGTRLTVV.

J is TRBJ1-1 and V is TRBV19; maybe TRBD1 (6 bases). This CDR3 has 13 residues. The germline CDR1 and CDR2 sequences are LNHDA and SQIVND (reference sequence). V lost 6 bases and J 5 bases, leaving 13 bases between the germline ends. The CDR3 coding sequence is TGTGCCAGTAGAATGGGGGCAGGGACTGAAGCTTTCTTT. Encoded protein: CASRMGAGTEAFF.

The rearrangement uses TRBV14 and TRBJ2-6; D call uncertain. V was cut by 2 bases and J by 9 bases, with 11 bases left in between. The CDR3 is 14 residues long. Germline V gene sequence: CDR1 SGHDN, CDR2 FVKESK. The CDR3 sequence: CASSQSWQYNVLTF. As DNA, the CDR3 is TGTGCCAGCAGCCAAAGTTGGCAGTACAACGTCCTGACTTTC.

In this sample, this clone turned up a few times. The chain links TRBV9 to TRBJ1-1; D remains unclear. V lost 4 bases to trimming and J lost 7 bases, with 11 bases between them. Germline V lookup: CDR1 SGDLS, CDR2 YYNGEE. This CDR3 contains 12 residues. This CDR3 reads CASSPSLGEAFF. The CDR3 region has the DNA TGTGCCAGCAGCCCGTCGCTAGGTGAAGCTTTCTTT.

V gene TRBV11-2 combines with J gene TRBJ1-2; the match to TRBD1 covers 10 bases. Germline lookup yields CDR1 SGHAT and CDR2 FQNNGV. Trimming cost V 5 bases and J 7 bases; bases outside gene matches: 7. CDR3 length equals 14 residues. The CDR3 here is CASSEDRGPRGYTF. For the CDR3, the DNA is TGTGCCAGCAGCGAAGACAGGGGGCCGCGTGGCTACACCTTC.

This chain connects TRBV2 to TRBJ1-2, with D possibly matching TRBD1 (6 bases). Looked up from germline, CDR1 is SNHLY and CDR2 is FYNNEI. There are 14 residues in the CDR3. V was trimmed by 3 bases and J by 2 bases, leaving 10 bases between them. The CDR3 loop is CASSDLDRNYGYTF. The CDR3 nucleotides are TGTGCCAGCAGTGACCTAGACAGGAACTATGGCTACACCTTC.

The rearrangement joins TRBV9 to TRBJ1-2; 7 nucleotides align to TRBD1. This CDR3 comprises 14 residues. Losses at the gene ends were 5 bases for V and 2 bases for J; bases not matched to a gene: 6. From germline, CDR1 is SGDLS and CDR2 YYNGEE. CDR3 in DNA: TGTGCCAGCAGGGGGACAGAGACAAACTATGGCTACACCTTC. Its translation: CASRGTETNYGYTF.

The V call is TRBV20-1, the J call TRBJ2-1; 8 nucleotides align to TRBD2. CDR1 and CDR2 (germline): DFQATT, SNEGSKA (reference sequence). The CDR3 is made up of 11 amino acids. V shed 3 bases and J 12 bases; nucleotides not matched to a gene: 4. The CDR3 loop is CSASLRGGQFF. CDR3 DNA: TGCAGTGCTAGTTTACGGGGGGGGCAGTTCTTC.

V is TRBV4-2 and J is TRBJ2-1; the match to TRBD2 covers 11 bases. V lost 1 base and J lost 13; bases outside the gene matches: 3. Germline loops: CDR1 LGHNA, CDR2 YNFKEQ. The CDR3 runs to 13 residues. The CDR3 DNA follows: TGTGCCAGCAGCCAAGCGCTAGCGGGAGGTCAGTTCTTC. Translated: CASSQALAGGQFF.

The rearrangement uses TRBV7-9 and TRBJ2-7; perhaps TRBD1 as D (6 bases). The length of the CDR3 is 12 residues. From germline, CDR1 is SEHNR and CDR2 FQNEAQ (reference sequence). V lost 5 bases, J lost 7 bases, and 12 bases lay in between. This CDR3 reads CASSGQGLEQYF. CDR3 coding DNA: TGTGCCAGCAGCGGTCAGGGGTTGGAGCAGTACTTC.

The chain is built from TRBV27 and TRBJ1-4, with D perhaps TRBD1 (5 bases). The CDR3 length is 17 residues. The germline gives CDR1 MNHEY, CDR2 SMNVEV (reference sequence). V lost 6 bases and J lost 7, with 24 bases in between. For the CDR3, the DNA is TGTGCCAGCAGGTCCTTGGTCAGGGCCCATAGGCGTGAAAAACTGTTTTTT. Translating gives CASRSLVRAHRREKLFF.